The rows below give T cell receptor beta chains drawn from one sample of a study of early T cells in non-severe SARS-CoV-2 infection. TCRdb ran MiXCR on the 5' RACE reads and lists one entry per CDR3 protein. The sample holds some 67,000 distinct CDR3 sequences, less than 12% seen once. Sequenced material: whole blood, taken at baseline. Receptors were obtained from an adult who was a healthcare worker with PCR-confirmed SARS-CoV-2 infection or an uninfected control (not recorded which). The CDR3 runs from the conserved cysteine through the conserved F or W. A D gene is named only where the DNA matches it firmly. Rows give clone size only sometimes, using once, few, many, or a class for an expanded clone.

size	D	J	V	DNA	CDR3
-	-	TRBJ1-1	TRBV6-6	TGTGCCAGCAGGAGTTACAAGGGCTTGAACACTGAAGCTTTCTTT	CASRSYKGLNTEAFF
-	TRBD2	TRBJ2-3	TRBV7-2	TGTGCCAGCAGCTTGGGTCTAGCGGGAGGGTTCACAGATACGCAGTATTTT	CASSLGLAGGFTDTQYF
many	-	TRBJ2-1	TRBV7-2	TGTGCCAGCAGCCCAAGGAACATCGACAATGAGCAGTTCTTC	CASSPRNIDNEQFF
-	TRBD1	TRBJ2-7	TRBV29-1	TGCAGCGCGGAGGGACAGGACTACGAGCAGTACTTC	CSAEGQDYEQYF
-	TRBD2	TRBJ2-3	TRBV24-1	TGTGCCACCAGTGCCGCGAGCGGGAGACCAGATACGCAGTATTTT	CATSAASGRPDTQYF
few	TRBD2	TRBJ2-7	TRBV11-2	TGTGCCAGCAGCTTAGCCGCGGGGGACTCCTACGAGCAGTACTTC	CASSLAAGDSYEQYF
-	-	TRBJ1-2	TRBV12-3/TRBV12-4	TGTGCCAGCAGTTTATTCGCCAGGGGCCTTATGACTAACTATGGCTACACCTTC	CASSLFARGLMTNYGYTF
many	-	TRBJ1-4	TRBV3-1	TGTGCCAGCAGCCTGCAGGGGCTCCGCGGTGAAAAACTGTTTTTT	CASSLQGLRGEKLFF
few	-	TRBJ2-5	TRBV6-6	TGTGCCAGCCTAGCGTCGGAAGAGACCCAGTACTTC	CASLASEETQYF
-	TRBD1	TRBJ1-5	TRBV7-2	TGTGCCAGCAGCTTAACCGGGACAGGGTCCTATCAGCCCCAGCATTTT	CASSLTGTGSYQPQHF
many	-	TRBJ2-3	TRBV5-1	TGCGCCAGCAGCTTGGACAGGGTTATTACAGATACGCAGTATTTT	CASSLDRVITDTQYF
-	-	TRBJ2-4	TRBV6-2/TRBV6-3	TGTGCCAGCAGTTCACCCGGACAACTACTAGCCAAAAACATTCAGTACTTC	CASSSPGQLLAKNIQYF
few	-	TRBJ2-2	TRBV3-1	TGTGCCAGCAGCCCACGGGGACACGCGAACACCGGGGAGCTGTTTTTT	CASSPRGHANTGELFF
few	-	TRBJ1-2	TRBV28	TGTGCCAGCAGGGCCGGGAGCCTTTATGGCTACACCTTC	CASRAGSLYGYTF
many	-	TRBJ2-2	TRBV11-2	TGTGCCAGCAGCTGGAACGGTTACACCGGGGAGCTGTTTTTT	CASSWNGYTGELFF
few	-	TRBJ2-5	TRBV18	TGTGCCAGCTCACGGTACGTGGAAACCGAAGAGACCCAGTACTTC	CASSRYVETEETQYF
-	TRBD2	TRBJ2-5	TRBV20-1	TGCAGTGCTAGAGTTCCTTACCCCACTAGCGGACAAGAGACCCAGTACTTC	CSARVPYPTSGQETQYF
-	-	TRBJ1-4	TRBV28	TGTGCCAGCAGTACTGAAAAACTGTTTTTT	CASSTEKLFF
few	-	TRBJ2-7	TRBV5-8	TGTGCCAGCAGCTCTCACAGGAACTCCTACGAGCAGTACTTC	CASSSHRNSYEQYF
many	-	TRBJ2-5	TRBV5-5	TGTGCCAGCAGTTTCTCGATAGTCCAAGAGACCCAGTACTTC	CASSFSIVQETQYF
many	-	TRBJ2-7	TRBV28	TGTGCCAGCAGCAGCGGGACATTATCCTCCTACGAGCAGTACTTC	CASSSGTLSSYEQYF
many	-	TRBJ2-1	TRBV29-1	TGCAGCGTTGAAGTGACAGTCAGGGAGCAGTTCTTC	CSVEVTVREQFF
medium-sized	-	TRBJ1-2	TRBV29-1	TGCAGCGTTCTTGTTTGGGGGGCGGATGGCTACACCTTC	CSVLVWGADGYTF
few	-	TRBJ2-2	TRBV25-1	TGTGCCAGCAGTGAATTTCTAGAAAACACCGGGGAGCTGTTTTTT	CASSEFLENTGELFF
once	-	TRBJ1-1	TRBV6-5	TGTGCCAGCAGCCAAAAAGTGAACACTGAAGCTTTCTTT	CASSQKVNTEAFF
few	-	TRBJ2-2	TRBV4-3	TGCGCCAGCAGCCAAGATCCCCGGGAGAACACCGGGGAGCTGTTTTTT	CASSQDPRENTGELFF
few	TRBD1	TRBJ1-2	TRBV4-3	TGCGCCAGCAGCCAAACACAGGGGTATGGCTACACCTTC	CASSQTQGYGYTF
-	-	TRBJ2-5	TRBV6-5	TGTGCCAGCAGTTACTCGAAAGGGGGAGAGACCCAGTACTTC	CASSYSKGGETQYF
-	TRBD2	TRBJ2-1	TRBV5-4	TGTGCCAGCAGCCCGACTAGCGGGAGAGATGAGCAGTTCTTC	CASSPTSGRDEQFF
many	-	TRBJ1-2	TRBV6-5	TGTGCCAGCACCATGGGGGAAAGGTTTGGCTACACCTTC	CASTMGERFGYTF
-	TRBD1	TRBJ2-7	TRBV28	TGTGCCAGCAGTTTCTGGACAGGGGATACGGCTAGCGAGAACCTCTCCTACGAGCAGTACTTC	CASSFWTGDTASENLSYEQYF
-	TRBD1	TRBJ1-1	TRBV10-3	TGTGCCATCAGTGACAGGGGGTTGACTGAAGCTTTCTTT	CAISDRGLTEAFF
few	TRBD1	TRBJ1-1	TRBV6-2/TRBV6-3	TGTGCCAGCACCCGACAGGGGAACACTGAAGTTTTCTTT	CASTRQGNTEVFF
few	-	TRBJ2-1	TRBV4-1	TGCGCCAGCAGCCAAGAGCAAAACCCCTACAATGAGCAGTTCTTC	CASSQEQNPYNEQFF
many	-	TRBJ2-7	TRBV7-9	TGTGCCAGCAGCCCCTCCGGAACCAGGGGAGTCGAGCAGTACTTC	CASSPSGTRGVEQYF
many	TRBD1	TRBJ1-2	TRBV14	TGTGCCAGCAGCCAACCTGGGACAGGGGCCGGCTACACCTTC	CASSQPGTGAGYTF
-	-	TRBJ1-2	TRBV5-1	TGCGCCAGCAGACCCGTCGACACCGATGGCTACACCTTC	CASRPVDTDGYTF
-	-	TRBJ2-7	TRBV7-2	TGTGCCAGCAGCTTATTGGCACAGGGTGGGGCCGAGCAGTACTTC	CASSLLAQGGAEQYF
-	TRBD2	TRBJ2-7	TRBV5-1	TGCGCCAGCAGCTTGCCCCCGACTAGCGGCGCGGGGGAGCAGTACTTC	CASSLPPTSGAGEQYF
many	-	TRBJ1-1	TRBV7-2	TGTGCCAGCAGCCCGCGGTTCGGCACTGAAGCTTTCTTT	CASSPRFGTEAFF
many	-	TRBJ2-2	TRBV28	TGTGCCAGCCAGGGCGACACCGGGGAGCTGTTTTTT	CASQGDTGELFF
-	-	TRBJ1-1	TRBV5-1	TGCGCCAGCAGCTTGGGGACGGGTATGAACACTGAAGCTTTCTTT	CASSLGTGMNTEAFF
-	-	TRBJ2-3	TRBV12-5	TGTGCTAGTGGTTTGGTACTAGCAGATTACACAGATACGCAGTATTTT	CASGLVLADYTDTQYF
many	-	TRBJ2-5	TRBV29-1	TGCAGCGTTGTGAGCGTAGGGATGGAGACCCAGTACTTC	CSVVSVGMETQYF
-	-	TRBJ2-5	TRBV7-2	TGTGCCAGCAGCTTTAATCGGCAAGAGACCCAGTACTTC	CASSFNRQETQYF
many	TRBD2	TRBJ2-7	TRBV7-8	TGTGCCAGCAGCGCTCCGACTAGCGGGAGGTCCGAGCAGTACTTC	CASSAPTSGRSEQYF
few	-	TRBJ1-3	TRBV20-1	TGCAGTGCTAGACCCACAGGAAACACCATATATTTT	CSARPTGNTIYF
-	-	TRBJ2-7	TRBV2	TGTGCCAGCAGTGACAGGGACTTCTCCTACGAGCAGTACTTC	CASSDRDFSYEQYF
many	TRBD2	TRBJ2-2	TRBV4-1	TGCGCCAGCAGCCAACGGACTAGCGGGAGGACGGGCACCGGGGAGCTGTTTTTT	CASSQRTSGRTGTGELFF
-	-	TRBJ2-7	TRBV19	TGTGCCAGTAGTACCGTTCTAGTCGGCCCCTACGAGCAGTACTTC	CASSTVLVGPYEQYF
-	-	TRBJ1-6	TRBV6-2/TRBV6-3	TGTGCCAGCACAAAGGACAGCCCTAATTCACCCCTCCACTTT	CASTKDSPNSPLHF
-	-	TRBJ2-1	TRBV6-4	TGTGCCAGCAGGGGACGACGGGGAAAACTCTCCTACAATGAGCAGTTCTTC	CASRGRRGKLSYNEQFF
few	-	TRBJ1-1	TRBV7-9	TGTGCCAGCAGCTCTAGTTGGGTAGGGAACACTGAAGCTTTCTTT	CASSSSWVGNTEAFF
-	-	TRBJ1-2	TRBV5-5	TGTGCCAGCAGCTCCCTCAGACAGGACTATGGCTACACCTTC	CASSSLRQDYGYTF
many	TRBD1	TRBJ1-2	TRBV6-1	TGTGCCAGCAGTGAGTCGAGGGACAGGGGGCTTTATGGCTACACCTTC	CASSESRDRGLYGYTF
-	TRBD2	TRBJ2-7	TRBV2	TGTGCCAGCAGGCGGGAGAGCAACGAGCAGTACTTC	CASRRESNEQYF
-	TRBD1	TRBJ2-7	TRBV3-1	TGTGCCAGCAGCCCTAGGGAACAGGGGGGACGGCAGTACTTC	CASSPREQGGRQYF